This TCR beta chain was found in a study of T cell clonality in common variable immunodeficiency. The study, taken as a whole, reports: CVID subjects had higher TCRbeta clonality than healthy controls, most marked in about a third. Common variable immunodeficiency TCR beta sequences reportedly had fewer deletions and N-nucleotide insertions.

Patients had low serum IgG, IgA and/or IgM and specific antibody deficiency. Control and CVID samples contributed equal amounts of genomic DNA. Assay used: immunoSEQ multiplex PCR; TCRdb lists only in-frame clones, some missing. Observed in the sample are more than 10,000 clones, none of them singletons. V was trimmed by 2 bases and J by 7 bases, leaving 6 bases between them. The germline gives CDR1 KGHSH, CDR2 LQKENI. The length of the CDR3 is 13 residues. This clone was observed a few times. The target antigen is unknown. Read coverage stops 3 residues before the CDR3 terminus; the germline J gene supplies the remainder.

The receptor comes from a human donor with common variable immunodeficiency. Sequencing was carried out using peripheral blood mononuclear cells. The genes are TRBV18 and TRBJ1-6, with no clear D. The covered CDR3 bases are TGTGCCAGCTCACCAGACTCCAATTCACCC. Translation gives CASSPDSNSP. The entire CDR3 protein reads CASSPDSNSPLHF.